The entry below describes one TCR beta chain. TCR beta sequences were obtained from blood CD8+ and CD4+ T cells. The multiple sclerosis controls were treatment-naive patients, and their relapsing-remitting disease was stable or active. It was negative isolation that provided the CD8+ and CD4+ T cells, whereas TEMRA cells were enriched by FACS. These data are taken from a study of CD8 T cells in Susac syndrome. Reverse transcription of about 0.45 to 1 ug RNA used random hexamers. The TCR beta CDR3 was amplified by immunoSEQ multiplex PCR across 54 Vbeta, 13 Jbeta. A single record per CDR3 protein comes from TCRdb applying MiXCR to the immunoSEQ multiplex PCR reads. The sample contains fewer than 350,000 distinct CDR3 sequences, approximately 91% of which appear only once. The sample was CD8+ T cells from PBMCs. The sequence derives from a human donor with multiple sclerosis.

The CDR3 sequence is CSARVGRPQPTNEKLFF. The DNA for the CDR3 is TGCAGTGCTAGAGTTGGTAGGCCCCAGCCAACTAATGAAAAACTGTTTTTT. V is TRBV20-1 and J is TRBJ1-4; no clear D. Germline V CDR1 and CDR2: DFQATT, SNEGSKA (reference sequence). The CDR3 is 17 amino acids. The V end was cut by 1 base, the J end by 0 bases, with 15 bases between.